The present T cell receptor beta chain was sequenced within a study of T cells expressing NK-cell markers. General study results and limits: The CD3+CD56-NKG2C+ fraction of a few donors was also led by these clonotypes.

TCRdb reworked the 5' RACE reads into one entry per CDR3 protein, no DNA. This listing includes hundreds of thousands of distinct CDR3 sequences. With regard to this clonotype: No antigen is known for it.

The V gene's germline CDR1 is MGHDK and CDR2 SYGVNS. The CDR3 spans 18 residues. Material for sequencing was blood T cells: a sorted CD56 or NKG2C T cell subset, CD4+ or CD8+ T cells, or bulk PBMC T cells (not recorded which). The receptor was derived from a man younger than 35 in good health. The chain is built from TRBV25-1 and TRBJ2-2; TCRdb indicates TRBD2, and absent DNA this call remains unverified. CDR3 protein: CASSAGVALAGSTGELFF. The whole variable domain, remainder taken from reference TRBV25-1 and TRBJ2-2, is EADIYQTPRYLVIGTGKKITLECSQTMGHDKMYWYQQDPGMELHLIHYSYGVNSTEKGDLSSESTVSRIRTEHFPLTLESARPSHTSQYLCASSAGVALAGSTGELFFGEGSRLTVL.